These 16 T cell receptor beta chains were sequenced from one sample in a study of T cells after yellow fever vaccination. One entry per CDR3 protein results from TCRdb running MiXCR on the 5' RACE reads. The profile shows 250,000 to 350,000 distinct CDR3 sequences, roughly 9% of them singletons. Specimen: CD4+ T cells sorted from PBMCs, collected 5 days after the yellow fever booster vaccination. Receptor source: a man between 18 and 35 years old who received the YFV17D yellow fever vaccine.

The chain combines TRBV6-6 with TRBJ1-1; a weak D match, TRBD1 (5 bases). The V and J ends lost 2 bases and 6 bases respectively, with 10 bases between them. The CDR3 extends over 13 amino acids. Per germline, CDR1 MNHNY and CDR2 SVGAGI (reference sequence). The CDR3 protein is CASSYPGRAEAFF. Here the CDR3 DNA reads TGTGCCAGCAGTTACCCGGGGCGGGCTGAAGCTTTCTTT.

This clonotype occurred many times. The rearrangement uses TRBV4-1 and TRBJ2-3, with a tentative D call TRBD2 (5 bases). Trimming removed 0 bases at V and 7 bases at J, with 5 bases between. The CDR3 has 12 amino acids. Germline assignment: CDR1 MGHRA and CDR2 YSYEKL. CDR3 in amino acids: CASSQDGNTQYF. The CDR3 DNA sequence: TGCGCCAGCAGCCAAGACGGGAATACGCAGTATTTT.

This clonotype was recorded many times. V and J are TRBV7-2 and TRBJ1-5; D remains unclear. The germline V gene encodes CDR1 SGHTA and CDR2 FQGNSA. The V end lost 0 bases, the J end lost 6 bases, and 12 bases lay between the germline ends. The CDR3 is made up of 15 amino acids. CDR3 in DNA: TGTGCCAGCAGCTTAGCTGTTAATGACGGTCAGCCCCAGCATTTT. Amino acids: CASSLAVNDGQPQHF.

This clonotype was detected ten times or more. In nucleotides, the CDR3 is TGCGCCAGCAGCCCCCCAACACCTAGCGGGGGGACCACAGATACGCAGTATTTT. Translating gives CASSPPTPSGGTTDTQYF. The genes are TRBV4-1 and TRBJ2-3; 11 bases are a match to TRBD2. Trimming removed 4 bases from V and 2 bases from J; junction bases left unmatched: 11. CDR3 size: 18 residues. The germline V gene has CDR1 MGHRA and CDR2 YSYEKL.

The gene calls are TRBV4-3 and TRBJ2-3; the D gene is possibly TRBD2 (7 bases). Germline V gene lookup returns CDR1 LGHNA and CDR2 YSLEER. This CDR3 has 17 amino acids. V gave up 1 base and J gave up 3 bases, with 17 bases separating them. CDR3 coding DNA: TGCGCCAGCAGCCAAGGGGTTAGGGGGGGGGCGACAGATACGCAGTATTTT. Residues: CASSQGVRGGATDTQYF.

This clonotype was seen more than once but under ten times. The V gene is TRBV28, the J gene TRBJ2-6; D ambiguous. Trimming took 3 bases from V and 2 from J, leaving 8 bases between them. This CDR3 region has 15 residues. CDR1 and CDR2 from the germline V gene are MDHEN and SYDVKM. Here the CDR3 DNA reads TGTGCCAGCAGTTTTGAAGCTCCTGGGGCCAACGTCCTGACTTTC. Translated: CASSFEAPGANVLTF.

The chain recombines TRBV7-8 with TRBJ2-3; D gene ambiguous. The germline CDR1 and CDR2 sequences are SGHVS and FQNEAQ. Trimming shortened V by 3 bases and J by 2 bases, and 9 bases separated the two germline ends. This CDR3 is built from 14 residues. This chain's CDR3 is CASSFMAATDTQYF. The CDR3 DNA is TGTGCCAGCAGCTTCATGGCCGCCACAGATACGCAGTATTTT.

This clonotype came up a few times. The chain is built from TRBV6-2 or TRBV6-3 and TRBJ2-6; the D gene is possibly TRBD2 (7 bases). With 8 bases removed from V and 6 bases from J, the gap between germline ends came to 20 bases. Germline CDR1 and CDR2: MNHEY and SVGEGT. This CDR3 is built from 16 residues. CDR3 in amino acids: CASLYGGATAANVLTF. Here the CDR3 DNA reads TGTGCCAGCCTCTATGGGGGGGCGACGGCGGCCAACGTCCTGACTTTC.

The chain links TRBV6-5 to TRBJ1-5; D is undetermined. Germline CDR1 MNHEY, CDR2 SVGAGI. The CDR3 length is 16 residues. The V and J ends lost 4 bases and 1 base respectively, with 14 bases between them. This CDR3 is CASSSINVRSNQPQHF. The CDR3 DNA sequence: TGTGCCAGCAGTTCCATTAACGTGAGGAGCAATCAGCCCCAGCATTTT.

The chain is built from TRBV12-3 or TRBV12-4 and TRBJ1-2, with no clear D. The V end lost 4 bases, the J end lost 6 bases, and 9 bases lay between the germline ends. This CDR3 region has 12 residues. The CDR3 bases are TGTGCCAGCAGTTCTAAGGGTGATGGCTACACCTTC. It specifies CASSSKGDGYTF.

The V gene is TRBV20-1, the J gene TRBJ1-5, with D hard to call. Germline CDR1 reads DFQATT; CDR2 reads SNEGSKA (reference sequence). This CDR3 has 13 amino acids. V lost 3 bases and J 11 bases, leaving 17 bases between the germline ends. DNA for the CDR3: TGCAGTGCTAGTCAGCCTGTGCAACGATCCCAGCATTTT. It encodes CSASQPVQRSQHF.

Note on this clonotype: An end of the junction does not agree with germline; a read error may underlie this. The chain couples TRBV7-2 to TRBJ2-3; the D is unclear. Germline CDR1 is SGHTA and CDR2 is FQGNSA. The CDR3 is 13 amino acids. CDR3 nucleotides: TGTGCCAACAGCTTACCGGGCCCCGATACGCAGTATTTT. This codes for CANSLPGPDTQYF.

V and J are TRBV6-4 and TRBJ2-7, with D perhaps matching TRBD1 (6 bases). Trimming cost V 5 bases and J 1 base, with 18 bases left between them. This CDR3 has 16 amino acids. Germline V lookup: CDR1 MRHNA, CDR2 SNTAGT. CDR3 DNA sequence: TGTGCCAGCAGTCTTACCCGGGACACCTCTTCCTACGAGCAGTACGTC. It encodes CASSLTRDTSSYEQYV.

This clonotype was seen a handful of times. This chain links TRBV20-1 with TRBJ2-5; 7 bases are shared with TRBD2. Trimming took 2 bases from V and 5 from J; bases not matched to a gene: 11. This CDR3 has 15 residues. Germline CDR1 is DFQATT and CDR2 is SNEGSKA (reference sequence). In nucleotides, the CDR3 is TGCAGTGCTAGATTGTGGGGGGGTGGACGGGAGACCCAGTACTTC. Translating gives CSARLWGGGRETQYF.

This clonotype has only a few counts. The chain combines TRBV7-2 with TRBJ1-2; TRBD1 aligns across 10 bases. The CDR3 runs to 14 residues. In germline, CDR1 is SGHTA, CDR2 FQGNSA. V trimming: 3 bases; J trimming: 8 bases; junction bases outside the gene matches: 6. The CDR3 loop reads CASSFRQGARGYTF. The CDR3 DNA is TGTGCCAGCAGCTTTAGACAGGGGGCGCGGGGCTACACCTTC. Using reference TRBV7-2 and TRBJ1-2 for the parts outside the CDR3, the full variable domain is GAGVSQSPSNKVTEKGKDVELRCDPISGHTALYWYRQSLGQGLEFLIYFQGNSAPDKSGLPSDRFSAERTGGSVSTLTIQRTQQEDSAVYLCASSFRQGARGYTFGSGTRLTVV.

The chain employs TRBV4-2 and TRBJ2-3; the match to TRBD2 covers 9 bases. Unmatched junction bases numbered 5, after V lost 1 base and J lost 3 bases. CDR1 LGHNA and CDR2 YNFKEQ come from the germline V gene. CDR3 length: 16 amino acids. DNA for the CDR3: TGTGCCAGCAGCCAAGCTCGCGGGGGGGAAACAGATACGCAGTATTTT. Amino acids: CASSQARGGETDTQYF.